Listed below are T cell receptor beta chains from one sample, sequenced in a study of T cells after somatic rescue of genetic block. Sequencing used immunoSEQ multiplex PCR; TCRdb keeps in-frame clones, though not all of them. The data show roughly 110,000 clones, around nine tenths seen once. The specimen sequenced was peripheral blood mononuclear cells (PBMCs). The receptors stem from a woman aged 18-29 years. CDR3s include the opening cysteine and the closing phenylalanine or tryptophan. The D gene is left open where the match is weak. Not all rows give a size; the values are once, few, many and, for expanded clones, a class.

TRBD1,TRBJ1-2,.,TRBV14,TGTGCCAGCAGCCAAGATTGGGGACAGGGGGTTTCCTATGGCTACACCTTC,CASSQDWGQGVSYGYTF
TRBD1,TRBJ1-1,.,TRBV9,TGTGCCAGCAGCTCAGGACAGGGGATGGGCACTGAAGCTTTCTTT,CASSSGQGMGTEAFF
.,TRBJ2-7,.,TRBV9,TGTGCCAGCAGCGCGAGGGGGGCGGTCGAGAGCTCCTACGAGCAGTACTTC,CASSARGAVESSYEQYF
.,TRBJ2-6,.,TRBV6-1,TGTGCCAGCAGTGGGGGTCGGGTCAGGGTATCTGGGGCCAACGTCCTGACTTTC,CASSGGRVRVSGANVLTF
TRBD1,TRBJ1-1,.,TRBV5-4,TGTGCCAGCAGCTTGGGGGCAGGGGGACTGAACACTGAAGCTTTCTTT,CASSLGAGGLNTEAFF
TRBD2,TRBJ2-1,.,TRBV4-1,TGCGCCAGCAGCCACACTAGCGGGGCCCTCAATGAGCAGTTCTTC,CASSHTSGALNEQFF
.,TRBJ2-5,.,TRBV12-2,TGTGCAAGTCGCTCCGCCCTGGGACTATGGAAAGAGACCCAGTACTTC,CASRSALGLWKETQYF
.,TRBJ2-3,.,TRBV7-2,TGTGCCAGCAGCTACTCTAGCTCACCGGGGACAGATACGCAGTATTTT,CASSYSSSPGTDTQYF
.,TRBJ2-7,.,TRBV5-6,TGTGCCAGCAGCCCCAGCAGGGCCTACGAGCAGTACTTC,CASSPSRAYEQYF
.,TRBJ2-7,.,TRBV27,TGTGCCAGCAGCCCAGGGACATCTTACGAGCAGTACTTC,CASSPGTSYEQYF
TRBD1,TRBJ1-2,.,TRBV10-2,TGCGCCAGCAGTACGACAGGGGACTATGGCTACACCTTC,CASSTTGDYGYTF
.,TRBJ1-5,.,TRBV5-1,TGCGCCAGCAGCTTGGGGCGGGATCAGCCCCAGCATTTT,CASSLGRDQPQHF
.,TRBJ2-3,.,TRBV9,TGTGCCAGCAGCGGGGGTTACATCACAGATACGCAGTATTTT,CASSGGYITDTQYF
TRBD2,TRBJ2-2,.,TRBV9,TGTGCCAGCAGCGTAGGCGGCGGGGGGGCCCCCGGGGAGCTGTTTTTT,CASSVGGGGAPGELFF
TRBD1,TRBJ1-1,.,TRBV6-5,TGTGCCAGCAGTTACTCCACAGGGGAAACTGAAGCTTTCTTT,CASSYSTGETEAFF
TRBD2,TRBJ2-1,.,TRBV5-4,TGTGCCAGCAGCTTGACCCCTAGCGGGGGCCTAAAGAATGAGCAGTTCTTC,CASSLTPSGGLKNEQFF
.,TRBJ2-3,.,TRBV5-1,TGCGCCAGCAGCTTCTATGGAGATACGCAGTATTTT,CASSFYGDTQYF
TRBD1,TRBJ2-7,.,TRBV4-2,TGTGCCAGCAGCCAATCGGGGTCCGGGACAGGGTTCTACGAGCAGTACTTC,CASSQSGSGTGFYEQYF
TRBD1,TRBJ2-7,.,TRBV4-1,TGCGCCAGCAGCGTCCGGGACAGCACCTACGAGCAGTACTTC,CASSVRDSTYEQYF
TRBD2,TRBJ2-7,.,TRBV9,TGTGCCAGTTCGAGCGGGGCTACCTACGAGCAGTACTTC,CASSSGATYEQYF
TRBD1,TRBJ1-2,.,TRBV29-1,TGCAGCGTTGAAACGGGGACAGGGGGCGGCTACACCTTC,CSVETGTGGGYTF
.,TRBJ2-4,.,TRBV7-2,TGTGCCAGCACCTTGGCCGGGGCGAACATTCAGTACTTC,CASTLAGANIQYF
TRBD1,TRBJ1-3,.,TRBV10-3,TGTGCCATCAGCCACAGGGGGTTGCCTTCTGGAAACACCATATATTTT,CAISHRGLPSGNTIYF
TRBD1,TRBJ1-6,.,TRBV5-4,TGTGCCAGCAGCGGGGGACAGGGGATGGGTTCACCCCTCCACTTT,CASSGGQGMGSPLHF
.,TRBJ1-2,.,TRBV30,TGTGCCTGGAGTAATAAAACGCCTGGCTACACCTTC,CAWSNKTPGYTF
TRBD1,TRBJ1-1,once,TRBV6-5,TGTGCCTTCACAGGGGACGACACTGAAGCTTTCTTT,CAFTGDDTEAFF
.,TRBJ1-6,once,TRBV19,TGTGCCAGTAGTGCGCAGGGAGCGGGCGATTATTCACCCCTCCACTTT,CASSAQGAGDYSPLHF
TRBD1,TRBJ1-1,.,TRBV5-1,TGCGCCAGCAGCACTCGGGACAGAATGAACACTGAAGCTTTCTTT,CASSTRDRMNTEAFF
.,TRBJ1-4,.,TRBV28,TGTGCCAGCAGAGCCTCCTCCGGGACGTGGAATGAAAAACTGTTTTTT,CASRASSGTWNEKLFF
TRBD2,TRBJ2-1,.,TRBV4-2,TGTGCCAGCAGCCCAGAACCGGGGGGGAGTAATGAGCAGTTCTTC,CASSPEPGGSNEQFF
TRBD1,TRBJ1-2,.,TRBV18,TGTGCCAGCTCACCACAGGGGGCCTTACTCTATGGCTACACCTTC,CASSPQGALLYGYTF
.,TRBJ1-2,once,TRBV7-9,TGTGCCAGCAGCCTTGCTACGGGACACCACTATGGCTACACCTTC,CASSLATGHHYGYTF
.,TRBJ1-5,.,TRBV18,TGTGCCAGCTCACCGGGAAGGGGTGAGCGCAGTCAGCCCCAGCATTTT,CASSPGRGERSQPQHF
.,TRBJ1-2,.,TRBV10-3,TGTGCCATCAGTCCGGGACGGCTAGATGATGGCTACACCTTC,CAISPGRLDDGYTF
.,TRBJ2-3,.,TRBV27,TGTGCCAGCAGTCCCCAAGGAGGGGTTCATGCAGATACGCAGTATTTT,CASSPQGGVHADTQYF
.,TRBJ2-3,.,TRBV5-1,TGCGCCAGCAGCTTCGGCCTTGCGGGCACAGATACGCAGTATTTT,CASSFGLAGTDTQYF
.,TRBJ2-7,.,TRBV7-3,TGTGCCAGCAGCTTAACCGGGACAACCACCTACGAGCAGTACTTC,CASSLTGTTTYEQYF